This TCR beta chain was recovered during a study of shared clonotypes between healthy human individuals (dated by TCRdb to about 2020). Background on the whole study: Two women and a few men aged 18 to 49 years were included in the cohort. For each donor, CD4 naive and CD4 memory were each given three plates, CD8 naive was given two plates, and CD8 memory was given one plate. The study deeply sequenced blood TCR repertoires of about 5 healthy adults to estimate repertoire size and the extent of clonotype sharing between individuals. To increase sequencing depth and limit assay-specific biases, different laboratories used diverse techniques to prepare libraries and sequence TCR repertoires. Each donor's leukapheresis produced roughly between roughly 0.85 and 10 billion PBMCs.

As regards this clone: Its antigen is not yet known. The record has no base qualities; no much larger clone is one base away. The sample holds other DNA sequences that translate to the same CDR3.

Reading the germline V gene gives CDR1 SGHRS and CDR2 YFSETQ. V lost 0 bases and J lost 2 bases; the stretch between them is 9 bases long. From cysteine to phenylalanine, the CDR3 is 14 amino acids long. Just the 42-base CDR3 DNA is kept, in frame starting at base 1. General conclusions and limits of the study: Even with the large sequencing depth, rarefaction of the sorted-subset datasets indicated that sequencing was incomplete. Pairwise subsampling led to the expectation that sequencing depth would affect the degree of clonotype sharing among donors. Estimated clonotype richness was generally larger for naive than for memory subsets. Sampling was restricted to blood, and TCR repertoires in tissue are likely to differ from TCR repertoires in blood. The genetic and exposure-history diversity represented was limited by the small number of donors. When a few donors were compared, the shared fraction of clonotypes was about 5.2% for naive CD4, 3.5% for naive CD8, more than 2% for memory CD4, and less than 0.45% for memory CD8. Compared with non-shared clonotypes, the clonotypes found in all four sorted-subset donors had higher generation probabilities.

Using the deep immunoSEQ assay, multiplex PCR amplified TCR CDR3 regions from genomic DNA. For each cell subset, the extracted genomic DNA was distributed evenly across all wells of several immunoSEQ 96-well plates, and each plate served as one replicate. For sorted subsets, each replicate PCR was loaded with 150 to 250 ng genomic DNA, equivalent to some 27,000 T cell genomes. The purified libraries were quantified using a Qubit 3.0 fluorometer, sized with a Bioanalyzer 2100, and then quantified again using the KAPA Library Quantification kit. Every immunoSEQ 96-well plate was sequenced on a dedicated single-read 150-cycle Illumina NextSeq 550 flow cell. The study's processing was this. Because the immunoSEQ output held only junctional sequences and lacked quality scores, the filtering could not match the filtering applied to full-length reads. To assign V/J genes and CDR3, sequences were annotated using PyIR, a Python wrapper for IgBLAST v1.9, with IMGT germline references. Reads were removed for weak V/J assignments (E-value above 1e-6), missing CDR3, stop codons, out-of-frame junctions, or ambiguous translated residues. V3J clonotypes were defined as sequences sharing the same inferred V gene, J gene, and CDR3 amino acid sequence. Percentage overlap between repertoires was calculated by dividing the number of shared unique clonotypes by the size of the smaller repertoire. Richness of each repertoire was evaluated using RTK rarefaction, the Chao1 estimator, and Recon v2.1 estimates of unobserved clonotypes. Generation probabilities were computed with OLGA for all TCRbeta clonotypes obtained by the gDNA method from several donors. TCRdb took this table from immuneACCESS and kept in-frame rearrangements with V and J called. Such tables lack part of the clones; where checked against another copy, unresolved V genes explain under half of the gap, and the rest is unexplained. D and trimming come from the DNA, and the V and J calls and clone size come from that table. This sample lists some 580,000 clones; roughly 98% were detected once. Of the sample, 0.3% is held by the ten largest clones.

CD8 naive samples consisted of CD45RO-negative cells that were positively selected for CCR7, yielding a CD45RA+CCR7+ population without TemRA cells. Healthy HIV-negative adults with no recently reported acute infections or vaccinations were included as donors. Every donor was a Caucasian adult residing in Nashville, Tennessee, USA. After blood collection by leukapheresis, PBMCs were isolated using Ficoll-Histopaque density gradient centrifugation and then cryopreserved in the vapor phase of liquid nitrogen. Analytical flow cytometry was used to check the purity and quantity of every magnetically sorted T cell population. Genomic DNA was isolated from every sorted fraction and measured by UV absorbance on a Nanodrop 2000c.

Source material: naive CD8+ T cells sorted from blood. The cell subset or site tag for this specimen amounts to: CD45RA+CCR7+. The receptor comes from a man aged 25-45 years in good health. This receptor chain uses TRBV5-1 and TRBJ2-7; no D gene is confidently identified. The CDR3 has the sequence CASSLVAETYEQYF. The sequenced DNA: TGCGCCAGCAGCTTGGTCGCAGAAACCTACGAGCAGTACTTC.